The rows below give T cell receptor beta chains drawn from one sample of a study of vaccination effects on CD4 cells after COVID-19. Produced via immunoSEQ multiplex PCR; TCRdb's table is partial and in-frame only. The sample carries some 77,000 clones, around 72% recorded once. For these receptors, no antigen is known. Sequenced here: CD4+ T cells from PBMCs cultured with HCoV-OC43 spike peptides, sampled before COVID-19 vaccination. The receptors were gathered from a human donor who received a COVID-19 vaccine. CDR3s include the opening cysteine and the closing phenylalanine or tryptophan. The D gene is left open where the match is weak. Not every row has a clone size; where given, it reads once, few, many or a size class.

TRBJ1-2 TRBV5-8 - TRBD1 CASSSGQGVEYGYTF TGTGCCAGCAGCTCCGGACAGGGGGTAGAGTATGGCTACACCTTC
TRBJ2-3 TRBV7-3 - TRBD2 CASSSGGGTDTQYF TGTGCCAGCAGTTCGGGGGGTGGTACAGATACGCAGTATTTT
TRBJ1-1 TRBV11-3 - TRBD1 CASSLGMGQGATEAFF TGTGCCAGCAGCTTAGGGATGGGACAGGGGGCTACTGAAGCTTTCTTT
TRBJ2-3 TRBV14 - - CASSQLSTDTQYF TGTGCCAGCAGCCAATTGAGCACAGATACGCAGTATTTT
TRBJ2-5 TRBV30 - - CAWSVRGTQYF TGTGCCTGGAGTGTACGGGGGACCCAGTACTTC
TRBJ2-5 TRBV3-1/TRBV3-2 - - CASSRAETQYF TGTGCCAGCAGCCGGGCAGAGACCCAGTACTTC
TRBJ1-2 TRBV19 - - CASSTDRRYGYTF TGTGCCAGTAGTACGGACAGACGATATGGCTACACCTTC
TRBJ1-2 TRBV7-3 few - CASSLSPFYGYTF TGTGCCAGCAGCTTATCCCCGTTCTATGGCTACACCTTC
TRBJ1-4 TRBV11-2 - - CASSLHLTNEKLFF TGTGCCAGCAGCTTACACCTAACTAATGAAAAACTGTTTTTT
TRBJ1-2 TRBV3-1/TRBV3-2 - - CASSQEYYGYTF TGTGCCAGCAGCCAAGAATACTATGGCTACACCTTC
TRBJ2-3 TRBV5-1 - - CASSLAGAGDTQYF TGCGCCAGCAGCTTGGCAGGGGCGGGAGATACGCAGTATTTT
TRBJ2-3 TRBV5-1 - - CASSFDSSTDTQYF TGCGCCAGCAGCTTTGACAGCAGCACAGATACGCAGTATTTT
TRBJ2-1 TRBV19 - TRBD2 CASKGTSGGTYNEQFF TGTGCCAGTAAAGGAACTAGCGGGGGTACGTACAATGAGCAGTTCTTC
TRBJ1-5 TRBV2 - TRBD1 CASSGPGTGGNQPQHF TGTGCCAGCAGTGGTCCGGGGACAGGGGGGAATCAGCCCCAGCATTTT
TRBJ2-5 TRBV7-9 - - CASSIGRGETQYF TGTGCCAGCAGTATAGGGAGGGGGGAGACCCAGTACTTC
TRBJ1-4 TRBV13 once - CASSLGPGLGEKLFF TGTGCCAGCAGCTTGGGGCCGGGCCTCGGTGAAAAACTGTTTTTT
TRBJ2-1 TRBV18 - TRBD2 CASSLSGFGYNEQFF TGTGCCAGCTCACTTAGCGGGTTTGGTTACAATGAGCAGTTCTTC
TRBJ1-6 TRBV19 few TRBD1 CASSRDSNSPLHF TGTGCCAGTAGTCGGGACAGTAATTCACCCCTCCACTTT
TRBJ2-5 TRBV7-2 - TRBD2 CASSPRLAGGETQYF TGTGCCAGCAGCCCCCGACTAGCGGGGGGAGAGACCCAGTACTTC
TRBJ2-4 TRBV1 - - CTSSQDGRTPMEDIQYF TGCACCAGCAGCCAAGATGGTAGGACCCCGATGGAGGACATTCAGTACTTC
TRBJ2-3 TRBV5-1 - - CASSFQGPDTQYF TGCGCCAGCAGCTTTCAGGGTCCAGATACGCAGTATTTT
TRBJ1-1 TRBV29-1 - - CSVAGGGGATEAFF TGCAGCGTTGCCGGGGGTGGGGGGGCCACTGAAGCTTTCTTT
TRBJ2-5 TRBV24-1 - TRBD1 CATSDNSGTERRETQYF TGTGCCACCAGTGACAATTCCGGGACAGAGAGGAGAGAGACCCAGTACTTC
TRBJ1-1 TRBV7-2 - - CASSTSGSGPVTEAFF TGTGCCAGCAGCACTAGCGGGTCAGGGCCAGTAACTGAAGCTTTCTTT
TRBJ1-1 TRBV6-5 few - CASSYGTEAFF TGTGCCAGCAGTTACGGGACTGAAGCTTTCTTT
TRBJ1-1 TRBV2 - - CASKSLMNTEAFF TGTGCCAGCAAAAGCTTAATGAACACTGAAGCTTTCTTT
TRBJ2-3 TRBV5-1 - TRBD2 CASSLVPGGPEDTQYF TGCGCCAGCAGCTTGGTTCCGGGGGGGCCGGAAGATACGCAGTATTTT
TRBJ2-2 TRBV11-2 - - CASGPAGELFF TGTGCCAGCGGCCCCGCAGGGGAGCTGTTTTTT
TRBJ1-6 TRBV3-1/TRBV3-2 few - CASSQADRALHF TGTGCCAGCAGCCAGGCGGACAGAGCCCTCCACTTT
TRBJ2-3 TRBV5-1 - - CASSLASTDTQYF TGCGCCAGCAGCTTGGCCTCGACAGATACGCAGTATTTT
TRBJ2-2 TRBV11-1 - - CASSSTIRTGELFF TGTGCCAGCAGCTCAACCATAAGAACCGGGGAGCTGTTTTTT
TRBJ1-1 TRBV18 - - CASGQNRRNTEAFF TGTGCCAGCGGGCAGAACAGGAGGAACACTGAAGCTTTCTTT
TRBJ1-3 TRBV3-1/TRBV3-2 - TRBD1 CASSFRTGEANTIYF TGTGCCAGCAGCTTCCGGACAGGGGAGGCGAACACCATATATTTT
TRBJ2-3 TRBV7-9 few - CASILTPTSTDTQYF TGTGCCAGCATTCTGACCCCCACTAGCACAGATACGCAGTATTTT
TRBJ1-6 TRBV6-5 - - CASSYDGFSRGSPLHF TGTGCCAGCAGTTACGACGGCTTCTCTAGGGGTTCACCCCTCCACTTT
TRBJ2-5 TRBV6-5 - TRBD2 CASSYSIGAGEETQYF TGTGCCAGCAGTTACTCGATCGGTGCGGGGGAAGAGACCCAGTACTTC
TRBJ2-6 TRBV6-5 - - CASSIPFGANVLTF TGTGCCAGCAGTATCCCCTTTGGGGCCAACGTCCTGACTTTC
TRBJ1-6 TRBV5-1 few TRBD1 CASSPDGQGSSPLHF TGCGCCAGCAGCCCGGACGGACAGGGGAGCTCACCCCTCCACTTT
TRBJ2-2 TRBV10-3 few TRBD1 CAISDRGRANTGELFF TGTGCCATCAGTGACAGGGGGCGGGCTAACACCGGGGAGCTGTTTTTT
TRBJ1-6 TRBV7-9 - - CATNGRGEGNSPLHF TGTGCCACCAACGGGAGAGGGGAGGGAAATTCACCCCTCCACTTT
TRBJ1-1 TRBV30 - - CAWSRDPNTEAFF TGTGCCTGGAGTAGAGACCCGAACACTGAAGCTTTCTTT
TRBJ1-5 TRBV5-1 - - CASSQGSSGQPQHF TGCGCCAGCAGCCAAGGCTCTTCAGGCCAGCCCCAGCATTTT
TRBJ1-1 TRBV11-3 - TRBD1 CASSFTGENTEAFF TGTGCCAGCAGCTTTACAGGGGAGAACACTGAAGCTTTCTTT
TRBJ2-2 TRBV5-1 - - CASSRPGQNTGELFF TGCGCCAGCAGTCGTCCGGGACAGAACACCGGGGAGCTGTTTTTT
TRBJ1-4 TRBV3-1/TRBV3-2 - TRBD1 CASSTGTGPRGGEKLFF TGTGCCAGCAGTACTGGGACAGGCCCTCGGGGTGGTGAAAAACTGTTTTTT
TRBJ2-3 TRBV6-2/TRBV6-3 - - CASSYSSAWTDTQYF TGTGCCAGCAGTTACTCGTCCGCTTGGACAGATACGCAGTATTTT
TRBJ2-5 TRBV5-1 - TRBD1 CASSPTGATQETQYF TGCGCCAGCAGCCCCACAGGGGCCACTCAAGAGACCCAGTACTTC
TRBJ1-6 TRBV7-9 - TRBD1 CASSLIGTGDSPLHF TGTGCCAGCAGCTTAATCGGGACAGGGGATTCACCCCTCCACTTT
TRBJ2-2 TRBV7-6 few - CASSPAAGLNTGELFF TGTGCCAGCAGCCCTGCAGCGGGTCTTAACACCGGGGAGCTGTTTTTT
TRBJ1-2 TRBV19 - TRBD1 CASSIWRQGVANYGYTF TGTGCCAGTAGTATATGGCGACAGGGGGTCGCTAACTATGGCTACACCTTC
TRBJ1-2 TRBV28 - TRBD1 CASSLFPLTGEYGYTF TGTGCCAGCAGTTTGTTCCCTTTAACAGGGGAGTATGGCTACACCTTC
TRBJ2-5 TRBV18 few TRBD1 CASSPTGGKETQYF TGTGCCAGCTCACCGACAGGGGGGAAAGAGACCCAGTACTTC
TRBJ2-5 TRBV18 - - CASSPPHGETVQYF TGTGCCAGCTCACCACCACACGGGGAAACGGTCCAGTACTTC
TRBJ2-5 TRBV25-1 few TRBD1 CASSDRDRVIETQYF TGTGCCAGCAGTGATCGGGACAGGGTTATTGAGACCCAGTACTTC
TRBJ2-2 TRBV5-8 - TRBD1 CASSLGQGIGELFF TGTGCCAGCAGCTTGGGACAGGGGATCGGGGAGCTGTTTTTT
TRBJ2-2 TRBV28 - - CATSGVFVTGELFF TGTGCCACCTCCGGGGTTTTTGTCACCGGGGAGCTGTTTTTT
TRBJ2-5 TRBV2 - - CASKGGRGTQETQYF TGTGCCAGCAAGGGGGGGCGGGGGACCCAAGAGACCCAGTACTTC
TRBJ1-6 TRBV1 - - CTDATGWSPLHF TGCACCGATGCAACAGGGTGGTCACCCCTCCACTTT
TRBJ1-4 TRBV7-3 - - CASSLNSPRVGEKLFF TGTGCCAGCAGCTTAAACTCCCCTAGGGTAGGGGAAAAACTGTTTTTT